The 15 T cell receptor beta chains below come from one sample, sequenced in a study of response to subunit inactivated influenza vaccine. MiXCR, applied by TCRdb to the RT-PCR reads, yields one record per CDR3 protein. The repertoire holds about 300,000 distinct CDR3 sequences, with about a fifth as singletons. The sample here was PBMCs from blood, taken about 19 months after vaccination. Every receptor here comes from a man aged 50 to 69 who received an inactivated influenza vaccine.

The table lists this clonotype with a few counts. The chain combines TRBV19 with TRBJ1-5, with a possible D match to TRBD1 (5 bases). The CDR3 has 14 residues. CDR1 LNHDA and CDR2 SQIVND come from the germline V gene (reference sequence). Trimming took off 3 bases at V and 5 bases at J, with 11 bases between the two ends. The CDR3 is CASSIGQGHQPQHF. The CDR3, as DNA: TGTGCCAGTAGTATCGGGCAGGGCCATCAGCCCCAGCATTTT.

The gene calls are TRBV6-2 or TRBV6-3 and TRBJ2-3; TRBD2 matches 8 bases. The germline V gene encodes CDR1 MNHEY and CDR2 SVGEGT. Unmatched junction bases numbered 3, after V lost 1 base and J lost 3 bases. The CDR3 length is 15 residues. The DNA of the CDR3 is TGTGCCAGCAGTTACTTGAAGCGGGAGACAGATACGCAGTATTTT. Protein sequence: CASSYLKRETDTQYF.

This sequence joins TRBV29-1 and TRBJ2-1; 9 nucleotides line up with TRBD2. This CDR3 has 12 residues. CDR1 SQVTM and CDR2 ANQGSEA come from the germline V gene. With 1 base clipped from V and 12 bases from J, the junction kept 4 bases outside the gene matches. DNA for the CDR3: TGCAGCGTTGAAGGCGGTAGCGGGAGGCAGTTCTTC. Translation gives CSVEGGSGRQFF.

This clonotype was counted a few times. This rearrangement joins TRBV4-1 to TRBJ1-4; D call uncertain. Germline-derived CDR1 and CDR2 are MGHRA and YSYEKL. The V gene lost 2 bases and the J gene lost 8 bases, with 6 bases spanning the gap. CDR3 length equals 12 residues. The CDR3 sequence: CASSQMYEKLFF. CDR3 sequence (DNA): TGCGCCAGCAGCCAAATGTACGAAAAACTGTTTTTT.

In this sample, this clonotype turned up a few times. The gene calls are TRBV5-4 and TRBJ1-1; possibly TRBD1 for D (6 bases). Trimming cost V 4 bases and J 9 bases, with 16 bases left between them. Germline CDR1 is SGHNT and CDR2 is YYREEE (reference sequence). This CDR3 region has 13 residues. This CDR3 reads CASSQGRWEKAFF. The CDR3 nucleotides read TGTGCCAGCAGCCAGGGGAGATGGGAGAAAGCTTTCTTT.

The sample holds many counts of this clonotype. The chain recombines TRBV28 with TRBJ1-2, with TRBD1 identical over 8 bases. The CDR3 is 14 residues long. Germline V lookup: CDR1 MDHEN, CDR2 SYDVKM. The J segment lost 7 bases and the V segment lost 2 bases, leaving 6 bases of the junction unmatched. CDR3 in DNA: TGTGCCAGCAGTTTAGGGCAGGGGGCGGGTGGCTACACCTTC. As protein: CASSLGQGAGGYTF.

The chain recombines TRBV5-1 with TRBJ2-3, with D perhaps given as TRBD1 or TRBD2 (6 bases each). The CDR3 sequence is 16 residues long. Trimming took 0 bases from V and 7 from J, leaving 18 bases between them. The V gene's germline CDR1 is SGHRS and CDR2 YFSETQ. In nucleotides, the CDR3 is TGCGCCAGCAGCTTGGCGGGGGCTGAAATCTCATATACGCAGTATTTT. Translation gives CASSLAGAEISYTQYF.

The genes are TRBV2 and TRBJ2-1; D might be TRBD1 or TRBD2, each matching 5 bases. V was shortened by 4 bases and J by 10 bases, with 17 bases between the two germline ends. The CDR3 runs to 14 residues. The germline V gene encodes CDR1 SNHLY and CDR2 FYNNEI. CDR3 nucleotides: TGTGCCAGCAGTGTGGGACGGATGCGTGAAGAGCAGTTCTTC. It codes for CASSVGRMREEQFF.

This clonotype has a handful of counts. V gene TRBV6-1 combines with J gene TRBJ1-6; no definite D call. Trimming took 7 bases from V and 7 from J, leaving 14 bases between them. CDR1 MNHNS and CDR2 SASEGT come from the germline V gene. The length of the CDR3 is 14 residues. The CDR3 DNA reads TGTGCCAGCATAGAGGCAGGCCTCAATTCACCCCTCCACTTT. It translates to CASIEAGLNSPLHF.

The chain couples TRBV4-2 to TRBJ2-7; 10 nucleotides align to TRBD2. In germline, CDR1 is LGHNA, CDR2 YNFKEQ. CDR3 length: 18 amino acids. Germline trimming cut 4 bases from V and 3 bases from J; bases unmatched to any gene: 15. Here the CDR3 reads CASSPGLAGVMSNYEQYF. Written as DNA, the CDR3 is TGTGCCAGCAGCCCCGGCCTAGCGGGAGTTATGAGTAACTACGAGCAGTACTTC.

This clonotype was observed at least ten times. The V call is TRBV7-2, the J call TRBJ1-2; 10 bases are a match to TRBD1. V dropped 4 bases and J dropped 0; count of bases not matched to a gene: 5. Germline values: CDR1 SGHTA, CDR2 FQGNSA. This CDR3 comprises 16 residues. The CDR3 here is CASSYGQGVPNYGYTF. DNA for the CDR3: TGTGCCAGCAGCTATGGACAGGGGGTGCCTAACTATGGCTACACCTTC. Variable domain in full (rest from reference TRBV7-2 and TRBJ1-2): GAGVSQSPSNKVTEKGKDVELRCDPISGHTALYWYRQSLGQGLEFLIYFQGNSAPDKSGLPSDRFSAERTGGSVSTLTIQRTQQEDSAVYLCASSYGQGVPNYGYTFGSGTRLTVV.

The chain combines TRBV7-2 with TRBJ1-1; the D gene is possibly TRBD1 (6 bases). CDR3 size: 15 residues. V was pared by 1 base and J by 5 bases, with 14 bases between. The germline V gene has CDR1 SGHTA and CDR2 FQGNSA. The CDR3 sequence: CASSLVDIQGTEAFF. As DNA, the CDR3 is TGTGCCAGCAGCTTAGTCGATATACAGGGAACTGAAGCTTTCTTT.

This clonotype was detected a few times. The genes are TRBV5-1 and TRBJ2-7, with 8 bases that match TRBD1. The V and J ends lost 4 bases and 6 bases, in that order; junction bases with no gene match: 9. The CDR3 runs to 14 residues. Germline CDR1 is SGHRS and CDR2 is YFSETQ. The CDR3 sequence: CASSPTGQGAEQYF. In DNA, the CDR3 is TGCGCCAGCAGCCCCACAGGACAGGGAGCCGAGCAGTACTTC.

This clonotype was seen only a few times. The chain employs TRBV4-3 and TRBJ2-3; the match to TRBD1 covers 8 bases. The CDR3 covers 13 residues. CDR1 is LGHNA, CDR2 YSLEER, per germline. V shed 4 bases and J 4 bases; nucleotides not matched to a gene: 1. CDR3 sequence reads: CASSRQGSDTQYF. The CDR3 DNA is TGCGCCAGCAGCCGACAGGGGTCAGATACGCAGTATTTT.

This clonotype was seen many times. The chain combines TRBV6-1 with TRBJ2-7, with a weak D call TRBD1 (6 bases). CDR1 MNHNS and CDR2 SASEGT come from the germline V gene. The CDR3 has 14 residues. V was pared by 1 base and J by 3 bases, with 10 bases between. The chain's CDR3 is CASSEVWGHYEQYF. The CDR3 DNA reads as TGTGCCAGCAGTGAAGTCTGGGGGCACTACGAGCAGTACTTC.